This TCR beta chain was recorded in a study of T-cell memory formation after mild COVID-19. Trimming stripped 1 base from V and 6 bases from J, with 15 bases between. CDR1 is MGHDK, CDR2 SYGVNS, per germline. The CDR3 runs to 15 residues. Notes on the study in general: Whereas later expanders leaned CD4+, clones contracting day 15 to 85 showed a balanced CD4/CD8 makeup. Researchers report contracting CD4+ clones mostly in CM and EM, with CD8+ clones in EMRA.

Constant-segment-primed 5'RACE gave TCR alpha and TCR beta cDNA libraries with sample barcodes and UMIs. TCRdb re-called the 5' RACE reads with MiXCR, one entry per CDR3 protein. The table records around 320,000 distinct CDR3 sequences, around 27% of them present only once. Note on this clonotype: Its antigen is not known.

The chain couples TRBV25-1 to TRBJ1-1; D is possibly TRBD1 (5 bases). The source is an adult woman who had mild COVID-19 (a few samples of this study predate the infection). Cell type and time point are not known. Material: PBMCs or a T cell subset sorted from them (not recorded which). The DNA of the CDR3 is TGTGCCAGCAGTGAATTGGAAGGGGTACGGCCTGAAGCTTTCTTT. This gives the protein CASSELEGVRPEAFF.